The next 21 T cell receptor beta chains were all read from a single sample in a study of regulatory T cells in long-lasting Graves disease. Time point meaning: newly diagnosed GD, antithyroid drugs for less than 3 months. Generation of the TCR library employed RNA extracted from PBMCs. Construction of TCR beta libraries relied on iRepertoire HTBI primers and on Arm-PCR targeting CDR3 regions. From the multiplex PCR reads, TCRdb called clonotypes with MiXCR, one entry per CDR3 protein. The sample holds hundreds of thousands of distinct CDR3 sequences, roughly 15% seen once. These records were also assigned to another study, of T cells in Graves' hyperthyroidism and ophthalmopathy.

Specimen: peripheral blood mononuclear cells (PBMCs), collected at new diagnosis, from a patient treated with antithyroid drugs. The receptors stem from a man aged 18 to 35 with Graves disease.

The chain's CDR3 is CASSYSTALNTGELFF. The CDR3 nucleotides read TGTGCCAGCAGTTACTCAACAGCTTTGAACACCGGGGAGCTGTTTTTT. The chain is built from TRBV6-9 and TRBJ2-2; no firm D call. Trimming took off 3 bases at V and 1 base at J, with 12 bases between the two ends. The germline V gene has CDR1 MNHGY and CDR2 SVAAGI. The CDR3 has 16 amino acids.

This sequence joins TRBV30 and TRBJ1-5; D possibly corresponds to TRBD1 (5 bases). This CDR3 region has 16 residues. Germline assignment: CDR1 GTSNPN and CDR2 SVGIG (reference sequence). Trimming took off 0 bases at V and 0 bases at J, with 12 bases between the two ends. The CDR3 loop reads CAWSVRDGYSNQPQHF. In nucleotides, the CDR3 is TGTGCCTGGAGTGTGAGGGACGGCTATAGCAATCAGCCCCAGCATTTT.

V usage is TRBV18 and J usage is TRBJ2-1; 7 nucleotides align to TRBD1. CDR3 length: 15 amino acids. Germline V gene sequence: CDR1 KGHSH, CDR2 LQKENI. Trimming took 3 bases from V and 9 from J; bases not matched to a gene: 11. CDR3: CASSPGTGVLREQFF. The CDR3 nucleotides read TGTGCCAGCTCACCCGGTACAGGGGTATTGCGTGAGCAGTTCTTC.

The CDR3 region is CASSSPVAGVSGRGSGANVLTF. CDR3 DNA sequence: TGTGCCAGCAGCTCCCCAGTCGCGGGAGTATCTGGGCGGGGCTCTGGGGCCAACGTCCTGACTTTC. J is TRBJ2-6 and V is TRBV7-9; 7 bases are shared with TRBD2. CDR1 is SEHNR, CDR2 FQNEAQ, per germline (reference sequence). This CDR3 contains 22 residues. V was clipped by 4 bases and J by 0 bases; unmatched bases: 21.

The chain couples TRBV4-1 to TRBJ1-2, with D possibly being TRBD1 (5 bases). Looked up from germline, CDR1 is MGHRA and CDR2 is YSYEKL. V lost 2 bases and J lost 2, with 12 bases in between. This CDR3 has 15 residues. Here the CDR3 reads CASSQTSGMNYGYTF. CDR3 DNA: TGCGCCAGCAGCCAAACCTCAGGGATGAACTATGGCTACACCTTC.

About this clonotype: A far larger clone differs by one base, so this is likely a read error. V and J are TRBV7-9 and TRBJ2-4, with 16 bases matching TRBD2. CDR1 SEHNR and CDR2 FQNEAQ come from the germline V gene (reference sequence). This CDR3 is 19 amino acids long. CDR3 sequence reads: CASSSLGTSGRGSYNEQSF. The CDR3 DNA reads TGTGCCAGCAGCTCCCTAGGGACTAGCGGGAGGGGATCCTACAATGAGCAGTCCTTC.

The chain recombines TRBV7-3 with TRBJ2-3; D unresolved. V was cut by 5 bases and J by 0 bases, with 12 bases left in between. CDR3 length: 15 residues. Germline CDR1 SGHTA, CDR2 FQGTGA. In DNA form, the CDR3 reads TGTGCCAGCAGCCTCCAGCGCGCTAGCACAGATACGCAGTATTTT. Translated, it gives CASSLQRASTDTQYF.

This chain connects TRBV9 to TRBJ1-3; D call uncertain. CDR1 is SGDLS and CDR2 is YYNGEE in the germline V gene. The CDR3 contains 15 residues. The V end was cut by 3 bases, the J end by 0 bases, with 10 bases between. The CDR3 here is CASSGAVSSGNTIYF. CDR3 DNA: TGTGCCAGCAGCGGCGCCGTGAGCTCTGGAAACACCATATATTTT.

A remark on this clonotype: An end of the junction does not agree with germline; a read error may underlie this. This rearrangement joins TRBV7-7 to TRBJ2-5; TRBD1 matches 7 bases. CDR1 SSHAT and CDR2 FNYEAQ come from the germline V gene (reference sequence). The length of the CDR3 is 14 residues. CDR3 amino acids: CASSSGQPGETQYF. CDR3 DNA sequence: TGTGCTAGCAGCTCGGGACAGCCGGGGGAGACCCAGTACTTC.

This clonotype was seen a handful of times. This chain joins TRBV7-9 and TRBJ2-3, with D possibly called TRBD1 or TRBD2 (5 bases each). Germline CDR1 reads SEHNR; CDR2 reads FQNEAQ (reference sequence). The V gene lost 3 bases and the J gene lost 2 bases, with 18 bases spanning the gap. This CDR3 contains 17 residues. The CDR3 spells CASSFPGTRDPTDTQYF. The CDR3 DNA sequence: TGTGCCAGCAGCTTCCCAGGTACCCGGGACCCCACAGATACGCAGTATTTT.

At least ten counts were recorded for this clonotype. The J gene is TRBJ1-2, the V gene TRBV30, with a weak D call TRBD1 (5 bases). Germline V gene lookup returns CDR1 GTSNPN and CDR2 SVGIG (reference sequence). The CDR3 sequence is 11 residues long. With 0 bases removed from V and 8 bases from J, the gap between germline ends came to 7 bases. The CDR3 DNA follows: TGTGCCTGGAGTGTGCACAGGGGCTACACCTTC. The encoded protein is CAWSVHRGYTF.

This clonotype has just a few counts. The V call is TRBV19, the J call TRBJ1-2, with unresolved D. Trimming took 5 bases from V and 2 from J, leaving 21 bases between them. The CDR3 covers 17 residues. Germline loops: CDR1 LNHDA, CDR2 SQIVND (reference sequence). The CDR3 DNA follows: TGTGCCAGTAGTCACGCCGCCCCGGGCACGACAAACTATGGCTACACCTTC. Protein product: CASSHAAPGTTNYGYTF.

This clonotype was seen a few times. V gene TRBV18 combines with J gene TRBJ1-1; TRBD1 matches 8 bases. The germline CDR1 and CDR2 sequences are KGHSH and LQKENI. The CDR3 spans 15 residues. Germline trimming cut 4 bases from V and 1 base from J; bases unmatched to any gene: 5. This CDR3 is CASSLRGRANTEAFF. CDR3 coding DNA: TGTGCCAGCTCACTCAGGGGGCGGGCGAACACTGAAGCTTTCTTT.

The chain combines TRBV20-1 with TRBJ2-6; unclear D gene. CDR1 and CDR2 (germline): DFQATT, SNEGSKA (reference sequence). The CDR3 loop spans 15 amino acids. With 0 bases removed from V and 0 bases from J, the gap between germline ends came to 6 bases. CDR3 sequence reads: CSARDWGSGANVLTF. The CDR3, as DNA: TGCAGTGCTAGAGATTGGGGCTCTGGGGCCAACGTCCTGACTTTC.

The chain has TRBV11-2 and TRBJ1-2, with TRBD1 as a possible D gene (5 bases). V lost 5 bases and J 0 bases, leaving 13 bases between the germline ends. Germline values: CDR1 SGHAT, CDR2 FQNNGV. The CDR3 runs 15 residues. The CDR3 loop reads CASSIGQGSNYGYTF. As DNA, the CDR3 is TGTGCCAGCAGCATCGGCCAGGGCTCTAACTATGGCTACACCTTC.

This clonotype has more than one count but fewer than ten. Compared with germline, one end of the junction differs, possibly owing to a read error. This sequence joins TRBV6-1 and TRBJ2-1, with 8 positions matching TRBD2. The CDR3 sequence is 16 residues long. Looked up from germline, CDR1 is MNHNS and CDR2 is SASEGT. The CDR3 sequence: CASSPREGNSYNEQLF. The CDR3 nucleotides read TGTGCCAGCAGTCCCCGGGAGGGAAACTCCTACAATGAGCAGCTCTTC.

The chain joins TRBV5-5 to TRBJ2-5, with D possibly being TRBD1 (5 bases). The germline CDR1 and CDR2 sequences are SGHKS and YYEKEE (reference sequence). V was shortened by 4 bases and J by 2 bases, with 21 bases between the two germline ends. The CDR3 is made up of 17 amino acids. CDR3 sequence: CASSRRLPQGQQETQYF. DNA for the CDR3: TGTGCCAGCAGCCGAAGGTTGCCCCAGGGTCAGCAAGAGACCCAGTACTTC. The full variable domain, in which reference TRBV5-5 and TRBJ2-5 provide the parts outside the CDR3, is DAGVTQSPTHLIKTRGQQVTLRCSPISGHKSVSWYQQVLGQGPQFIFQYYEKEERGRGNFPDRFSARQFPNYSSELNVNALLLGDSALYLCASSRRLPQGQQETQYFGPGTRLLVL.

A few counts support this clonotype. This chain joins TRBV30 and TRBJ2-7; 9 bases line up with TRBD1. The ends lost 5 bases at V and 5 bases at J; junction bases unmatched: 10. Germline-derived CDR1 and CDR2 are GTSNPN and SVGIG (reference sequence). The CDR3 spans 14 residues. The CDR3 here is CAWGPGQGGHEQYF. CDR3 bases: TGTGCCTGGGGTCCGGGACAGGGAGGGCACGAGCAGTACTTC.

CDR3 region: CASSLGAAGDTQYF. For the CDR3, the DNA is TGTGCCAGCAGCTTGGGAGCGGCGGGAGATACGCAGTATTTT. The V and J genes are TRBV7-3 and TRBJ2-3; TRBD2 is a possible D gene (5 bases). CDR1 is SGHTA and CDR2 is FQGTGA in the germline V gene. The CDR3 has 14 residues. Trimming took 3 bases from V and 5 from J, leaving 12 bases between them.

This clonotype was found many times. J is TRBJ2-1 and V is TRBV6-5; TRBD2 matches 8 bases. The CDR3 spans 14 residues. V gave up 0 bases and J gave up 10 bases; unmatched junction bases: 5. Germline lookup yields CDR1 MNHEY and CDR2 SVGAGI. In nucleotides, the CDR3 is TGTGCCAGCAGTTACTCGGGACTAGTTCGCGAGCAGTTCTTC. Its translation is CASSYSGLVREQFF.

The chain combines TRBV7-3 with TRBJ2-1; D ambiguous. The germline gives CDR1 SGHTA, CDR2 FQGTGA. The CDR3 is 14 amino acids. The V end lost 1 base, the J end lost 8 bases, and 12 bases lay between the germline ends. The CDR3 DNA is TGTGCCAGCAGCTTAAGTCCGGTACCCCATGAGCAGTTCTTC. Amino acids: CASSLSPVPHEQFF.